Following are 27 T cell receptor beta chains from one sample sequenced in a study of CD8 T cells in ankylosing spondylitis. Each CDR3 protein is one row after TCRdb ran MiXCR on the 5' RACE reads. The data contain about 33,000 distinct CDR3 sequences, 11% to 15% of them singletons. The sequenced sample consisted of blood. Receptors were obtained from a male donor with ankylosing spondylitis or in good health (not recorded which).

This clonotype was counted between two and nine times. The V call is TRBV29-1, the J call TRBJ2-1; D is uncertain. Trimming shortened V by 5 bases and J by 7 bases, and 9 bases separated the two germline ends. Germline V CDR1 and CDR2: SQVTM, ANQGSEA. This CDR3 comprises 11 residues. Here the CDR3 DNA reads TGCAGCGTTTTCACCGGGAATGAGCAGTTCTTC. Its translation is CSVFTGNEQFF.

This clonotype was seen only a few times. J is TRBJ2-2 and V is TRBV20-1; D not resolved. V dropped 0 bases and J dropped 2 bases, with 10 bases sitting between them. The CDR3 is 15 residues long. Germline CDR1 and CDR2: DFQATT and SNEGSKA (reference sequence). The CDR3 sequence is CSARDRQTNTGELFF. The CDR3 bases are TGCAGTGCTAGAGATAGGCAGACCAACACCGGGGAGCTGTTTTTT.

This clonotype was recorded a few times. The V gene is TRBV20-1, the J gene TRBJ1-6; TRBD1 might be the D (6 bases). The V gene's germline CDR1 is DFQATT and CDR2 SNEGSKA (reference sequence). Trimming removed 6 bases at V and 8 bases at J, with 17 bases between. The CDR3 has 14 amino acids. For the CDR3, the DNA is TGCAGTGCCAAAAGGGTACAGGGCGATTCACCCCTCCACTTT. This codes for CSAKRVQGDSPLHF.

This clonotype was detected only a few times. The rearrangement joins TRBV28 to TRBJ2-1, with 7 positions matching TRBD2. V shed 6 bases and J 5 bases; nucleotides not matched to a gene: 10. In germline, CDR1 is MDHEN, CDR2 SYDVKM. This CDR3 contains 15 residues. The chain's CDR3 is CASSRQTSPDNEQFF. The CDR3 DNA is TGTGCCAGCAGCCGACAGACTAGCCCCGACAATGAGCAGTTCTTC.

The J gene is TRBJ1-2, the V gene TRBV12-3 or TRBV12-4; no clear D gene. The CDR3 runs to 14 residues. V lost 7 bases to trimming and J lost 0 bases, with 12 bases between them. CDR3 in amino acids: CASTPGYSNYGYTF. The CDR3 DNA sequence: TGTGCCAGCACCCCGGGGTACTCTAACTATGGCTACACCTTC.

V usage is TRBV5-5 and J usage is TRBJ2-2; 8 nucleotides match TRBD1. CDR1 and CDR2 from the germline V gene are SGHKS and YYEKEE (reference sequence). V dropped 3 bases and J dropped 4; count of bases not matched to a gene: 5. The CDR3 totals 15 residues. The CDR3 DNA sequence: TGTGCCAGCAGCTACCGGGACAGGCCCACCGGGGAGCTGTTTTTT. Translating it yields CASSYRDRPTGELFF.

This clonotype was seen more than once but under ten times. V and J are TRBV6-5 and TRBJ2-3; 7 nucleotides match TRBD2. Germline trimming cut 6 bases from V and 0 bases from J; bases unmatched to any gene: 6. Germline V gene lookup returns CDR1 MNHEY and CDR2 SVGAGI. CDR3 length: 15 amino acids. Here the CDR3 reads CASRLSGTSTDTQYF. The CDR3 coding sequence is TGTGCCAGCAGACTAAGCGGGACTAGCACAGATACGCAGTATTTT.

In its sample, this clonotype was seen a few times. The rearrangement joins TRBV13 to TRBJ2-2; D unclear. CDR1 PRHDT and CDR2 FYEKMQ come from the germline V gene (reference sequence). The V gene lost 0 bases and the J gene lost 2 bases, with 10 bases spanning the gap. CDR3 size: 16 residues. CDR3 loop: CASSLGTIGNTGELFF. CDR3 nucleotides: TGTGCCAGCAGCTTAGGGACAATAGGAAACACCGGGGAGCTGTTTTTT.

This clonotype was observed a few times. The J gene is TRBJ1-1, the V gene TRBV12-3 or TRBV12-4, with D uncertain. V gave up 7 bases and J gave up 5 bases, with 8 bases separating them. The CDR3 is 11 residues long. CDR3 DNA: TGTGCCAGCACCCCGGGAACTGAAGCTTTCTTT. The encoded protein is CASTPGTEAFF.

This clonotype was found a few times. The rearrangement uses TRBV7-2 and TRBJ2-3; D not certain. Germline V lookup: CDR1 SGHTA, CDR2 FQGNSA. Trimming removed 5 bases from V and 4 bases from J, with 10 bases in between. CDR3 length: 13 residues. The CDR3 sequence is CASSPGPADTQYF. The CDR3, as DNA: TGTGCCAGCAGCCCCGGACCCGCAGATACGCAGTATTTT.

The chain couples TRBV5-6 to TRBJ1-5; D not certain. Germline V gives CDR1 SGHDT, CDR2 YYEEEE. With 4 bases removed from V and 1 base from J, the gap between germline ends came to 12 bases. CDR3 length: 15 residues. DNA of the CDR3: TGTGCCAGCAGCCCCCGGAGGATGAGCAATCAGCCCCAGCATTTT. As protein: CASSPRRMSNQPQHF.

This chain joins TRBV5-1 and TRBJ2-1; perhaps TRBD1 as D (5 bases). CDR1 and CDR2 from the germline V gene are SGHRS and YFSETQ. The germline V and J ends were trimmed by 4 bases and 10 bases, with 21 bases remaining between them. The CDR3 contains 15 residues. The CDR3 DNA sequence: TGCGCCAGCAGCCGCGAAAGAGTTATTCCAGGGGAGCAGTTCTTC. Protein product: CASSRERVIPGEQFF.

This clonotype has a handful of counts. CDR3 region: CASSLQGGDTEAFF. In nucleotides, the CDR3 is TGTGCCAGCAGCTTACAGGGGGGGGACACTGAAGCTTTCTTT. The V gene is TRBV9, the J gene TRBJ1-1; TRBD1 agrees at 8 bases. The V gene's germline CDR1 is SGDLS and CDR2 YYNGEE. The CDR3 has 14 amino acids. Germline trimming cut 4 bases from V and 3 bases from J; bases unmatched to any gene: 5.

This chain uses TRBV24-1 with TRBJ2-1; 8 bases agree with TRBD2. Unmatched junction bases numbered 3, after V lost 5 bases and J lost 4 bases. This CDR3 has 14 residues. The germline gives CDR1 KGHDR, CDR2 SFDVKD. DNA of the CDR3: TGTGCCACCAGTGGTAGCGGGGTATACAATGAGCAGTTCTTC. Its translation: CATSGSGVYNEQFF.

This clonotype was detected ten times or more. J is TRBJ2-1 and V is TRBV5-1, with TRBD2 as a possible D gene (6 bases). V was clipped by 1 base and J by 1 base, with 9 bases between them. Germline-derived CDR1 and CDR2 are SGHRS and YFSETQ. This CDR3 has 15 residues. The CDR3 here is CASSLSEGSYNEQFF. As DNA, the CDR3 is TGCGCCAGCAGCTTGTCGGAGGGGTCCTACAATGAGCAGTTCTTC. The variable domain in full, with the rest retrieved from reference TRBV5-1 and TRBJ2-1, is KAGVTQTPRYLIKTRGQQVTLSCSPISGHRSVSWYQQTPGQGLQFLFEYFSETQRNKGNFPGRFSGRQFSNSRSEMNVSTLELGDSALYLCASSLSEGSYNEQFFGPGTRLTVL.

This clonotype has more than one count but fewer than ten. The chain joins TRBV7-3 to TRBJ2-4; TRBD1 aligns across 9 bases. V trimming: 0 bases; J trimming: 4 bases; junction bases outside the gene matches: 7. The CDR3 is made up of 17 amino acids. Germline V gene sequence: CDR1 SGHTA, CDR2 FQGTGA. This CDR3 is CASSLTGTGGGKNIQYF. The CDR3 DNA reads TGTGCCAGCAGCTTAACGGGTACAGGGGGCGGGAAAAACATTCAGTACTTC.

This clonotype was observed at least ten times. The V and J genes are TRBV10-3 and TRBJ2-6; 10 bases line up with TRBD1. The V gene end was trimmed by 10 bases and the J gene end by 0 bases; junction bases not matched to a gene: 6. This CDR3 is 16 amino acids long. Germline CDR1 and CDR2: ENHRY and SYGVKD. The CDR3 protein is CATGTGAPSGANVLTF. CDR3 DNA: TGTGCCACCGGGACAGGGGCGCCCTCTGGGGCCAACGTCCTGACTTTC.

The chain links TRBV15 to TRBJ1-1, with D possibly TRBD1 on 6 matching bases. The CDR3 consists of 13 residues. Germline V gene sequence: CDR1 LNHNV, CDR2 YYDKDF (reference sequence). V lost 0 bases and J lost 4, with 6 bases in between. The CDR3: CATSRDRGTEAFF. Written as DNA, the CDR3 is TGTGCCACCAGCAGAGACAGGGGCACTGAAGCTTTCTTT.

This clonotype was picked up a small number of times. The chain links TRBV28 to TRBJ2-3; TRBD2 matches at 7 bases. Unmatched junction bases numbered 5, after V lost 5 bases and J lost 0 bases. Germline V gene sequence: CDR1 MDHEN, CDR2 SYDVKM. The CDR3 is 15 amino acids. The CDR3 sequence is CASSGGSGSTDTQYF. The CDR3 bases are TGTGCCAGCAGTGGGGGTAGCGGGAGCACAGATACGCAGTATTTT.

The gene calls are TRBV15 and TRBJ2-6, with D possibly called TRBD1 or TRBD2 (5 bases each). V was trimmed by 0 bases and J by 1 base, leaving 7 bases between them. Germline CDR1 LNHNV, CDR2 YYDKDF (reference sequence). The CDR3 is 16 amino acids. The CDR3 spells CATSRDEGSGANVLTF. CDR3 DNA: TGTGCCACCAGCAGAGATGAGGGGTCTGGGGCCAACGTCCTGACTTTC.

This chain connects TRBV29-1 to TRBJ1-1; 9 bases agree with TRBD1. The germline V gene has CDR1 SQVTM and CDR2 ANQGSEA. This CDR3 comprises 14 residues. The V segment lost 4 bases and the J segment 2 bases; nucleotides outside the gene matches: 5. DNA of the CDR3: TGCAGCGTTGTGAGGACAGGGGCAAACACTGAAGCTTTCTTT. This sequence encodes CSVVRTGANTEAFF.

The chain joins TRBV5-1 to TRBJ2-2; D uncertain. Germline V gives CDR1 SGHRS, CDR2 YFSETQ. V lost 0 bases, J lost 0 bases, and 6 bases lay in between. This CDR3 has 15 amino acids. The CDR3 protein is CASSLEAANTGELFF. The CDR3 DNA follows: TGCGCCAGCAGCTTGGAGGCGGCGAACACCGGGGAGCTGTTTTTT.

This clonotype was seen at least ten times. The chain employs TRBV20-1 and TRBJ2-1; D is possibly TRBD1 or TRBD2 (6 bases each). Trimming cost V 7 bases and J 7 bases, with 20 bases left between them. The CDR3 is made up of 14 amino acids. The germline CDR1 and CDR2 sequences are DFQATT and SNEGSKA (reference sequence). The CDR3 sequence: CSVKGGLGWNEQFF. CDR3 coding DNA: TGCAGTGTCAAGGGGGGATTGGGGTGGAATGAGCAGTTCTTC.

This clonotype was recorded a few times. This rearrangement joins TRBV27 to TRBJ1-5, with D uncertain. V lost 2 bases to trimming and J lost 5 bases, with 7 bases between them. The germline gives CDR1 MNHEY, CDR2 SMNVEV (reference sequence). The CDR3 spans 13 residues. The CDR3 is CASSLGGYQPQHF. The DNA of the CDR3 is TGTGCCAGCAGTTTAGGCGGGTATCAGCCCCAGCATTTT.

The V call is TRBV20-1, the J call TRBJ2-7, with 7 bases that match TRBD1. There are 13 residues in the CDR3. Losses at the gene ends were 3 bases for V and 3 bases for J; bases not matched to a gene: 5. The germline V gene has CDR1 DFQATT and CDR2 SNEGSKA (reference sequence). The CDR3: CSARPQGVYEQYF. Here the CDR3 DNA reads TGCAGTGCTAGGCCGCAGGGGGTCTACGAGCAGTACTTC.

This chain connects TRBV12-3 or TRBV12-4 to TRBJ1-5; D gene uncertain. The V and J ends lost 1 base and 5 bases respectively, with 6 bases between them. The CDR3 runs 13 residues. DNA of the CDR3: TGTGCCAGCAGTTTAGGGAACCATCAGCCCCAGCATTTT. Amino acids: CASSLGNHQPQHF.

This clonotype was found a few times. The rearrangement joins TRBV12-3 or TRBV12-4 to TRBJ2-2; 9 nucleotides line up with TRBD2. V lost 6 bases to trimming and J lost 4 bases; unmatched junction nucleotides: 12. The CDR3 extends over 17 amino acids. CDR3 nucleotides: TGTGCCAGCAGGGGGGGTAGCGGGAGATCGGGCACCGGGGAGCTGTTTTTT. It yields the protein CASRGGSGRSGTGELFF.